One and the same sample provided the 5 T cell receptor beta chains below, sequenced in a study of shared clonotypes between healthy human individuals. Only in-frame clones appear in the TCRdb table, and some are missing; sequencing was by immunoSEQ multiplex PCR. The sample has over a million clones, over 95% seen once; the top ten hold 1.2%. Sequencing was carried out using naive CD4+ T cells sorted from blood. Described subset: CD45RA+ positively selected. These receptors were collected from a man aged 30-40 years in good health.

The rearrangement uses TRBV7-6 and TRBJ2-7; D may correspond to TRBD1 or TRBD2 (5 bases each). CDR1 and CDR2 from the germline V gene are SGHVS and FNYEAQ. V was shortened by 0 bases and J by 4 bases, with 7 bases between the two germline ends. The CDR3 sequence is 13 residues long. CDR3 sequence reads: CASSLARGYEQYF. The CDR3 nucleotides read TGTGCCAGCAGCTTAGCGAGGGGTTACGAGCAGTACTTC.

The rearrangement uses TRBV11-2 and TRBJ2-7; D unresolved. The CDR3 has 15 amino acids. Trimming cost V 1 base and J 0 bases, with 10 bases left between them. Looked up from germline, CDR1 is SGHAT and CDR2 is FQNNGV. The CDR3 sequence: CASSLVARISYEQYF. CDR3 bases: TGTGCCAGCAGCTTAGTGGCTAGAATCTCCTACGAGCAGTACTTC.

The chain carries TRBV27 and TRBJ2-2; possibly TRBD2 for D (6 bases). CDR1 and CDR2 from the germline V gene are MNHEY and SMNVEV (reference sequence). V lost 7 bases to trimming and J lost 0 bases, with 15 bases between them. This CDR3 is built from 16 residues. DNA for the CDR3: TGTGCCAGCACCTTTAGCGGCCCTGCGAACACCGGGGAGCTGTTTTTT. Protein: CASTFSGPANTGELFF.

The rearrangement links TRBV7-2 to TRBJ2-6; D is tentatively TRBD1 or TRBD2 (5 bases each). V was cut by 7 bases and J by 2 bases, with 12 bases left in between. Germline loops: CDR1 SGHTA, CDR2 FQGNSA. The CDR3 is 15 amino acids. As DNA, the CDR3 is TGTGCCAGCACCCAGAGGGGAACTGGGGCCAACGTCCTGACTTTC. Translated, it gives CASTQRGTGANVLTF.

This chain joins TRBV7-9 and TRBJ1-1, with D unclear. Trimming left V 3 bases short and J 3 bases short, with 8 bases between. Germline loops: CDR1 SEHNR, CDR2 FQNEAQ (reference sequence). CDR3 length: 13 residues. CDR3 sequence (DNA): TGTGCCAGCAGCTTGATTCAGGACACTGAAGCTTTCTTT. Amino acid sequence: CASSLIQDTEAFF.